The clone carrying this T cell receptor beta chain was recorded at least ten times. Its matching antigen is unknown. This sample was taken from a study of T-cell memory formation after mild COVID-19. TCRdb called the 5' RACE reads again in MiXCR, with one record for every CDR3 protein. The data contain some 130,000 distinct CDR3 sequences, approximately 6.2% of them seen just once; the ten biggest clones take up over 2%. The germline V gene encodes CDR1 DFQATT and CDR2 SNEGSKA (reference sequence). There are 14 residues in the CDR3. Unmatched junction bases numbered 1, after V lost 4 bases and J lost 0 bases. General observations from the study: There were some responding clones in pre-infection memory, which suggested that cross-reactive memory had joined. Later expanders leaned CD4+, whereas clones that contracted between day 15 and 85 were balanced CD4/CD8.

The V call is TRBV20-1, the J call TRBJ2-2; 8 positions agree with TRBD1. Sequences were obtained from PBMCs or a T cell subset sorted from them (not recorded which). This sequence was found in an adult woman who had mild COVID-19 (a few samples of this study predate the infection). Cell type and time point are not known. CDR3 in DNA: TGCAGTGCTAAACAGGGGGCGAACACCGGGGAGCTGTTTTTT. Translated: CSAKQGANTGELFF.